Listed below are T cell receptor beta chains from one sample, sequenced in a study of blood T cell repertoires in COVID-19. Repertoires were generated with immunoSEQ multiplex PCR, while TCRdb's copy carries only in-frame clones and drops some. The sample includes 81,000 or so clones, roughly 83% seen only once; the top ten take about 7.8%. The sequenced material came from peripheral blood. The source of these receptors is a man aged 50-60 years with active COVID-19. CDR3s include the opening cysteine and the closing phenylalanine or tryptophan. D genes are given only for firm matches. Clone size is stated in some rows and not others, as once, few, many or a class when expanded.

CDR3nt: TGTGCCAGCAGCTGGACAGGACGGAACACTGAAGCTTTCTTT
CDR3aa: CASSWTGRNTEAFF
d_gene: TRBD1
j_gene: TRBJ1-1
abundance: once
v_gene: TRBV7-9

CDR3nt: TGTGCCAGAAGCTTGGAACTAGCGGGAGGCCCTATTTGGTACGAGCAGTACTTC
CDR3aa: CARSLELAGGPIWYEQYF
d_gene: TRBD2
j_gene: TRBJ2-7
abundance: -
v_gene: TRBV5-3

CDR3nt: TGCGCCAGCAGCTCAGGAAAAGACAATGAGCAGTTCTTC
CDR3aa: CASSSGKDNEQFF
d_gene: -
j_gene: TRBJ2-1
abundance: -
v_gene: TRBV5-1

CDR3nt: TGTGCCAGCACCAAGGGGGGGGTGAGGGCCAACGTCCTGACTTTC
CDR3aa: CASTKGGVRANVLTF
d_gene: -
j_gene: TRBJ2-6
abundance: -
v_gene: TRBV6-5

CDR3nt: TGTGCCAGCAGACCTCCTCCAGGGGGCGCGGGATCACCCCTCCACTTT
CDR3aa: CASRPPPGGAGSPLHF
d_gene: TRBD1
j_gene: TRBJ1-6
abundance: few
v_gene: TRBV27

CDR3nt: TGTGCCACCCACGGGGGGTCCACCGGGGAGCTGTTTTTT
CDR3aa: CATHGGSTGELFF
d_gene: -
j_gene: TRBJ2-2
abundance: -
v_gene: TRBV12-1

CDR3nt: TGTGCCAGCAGCTTAGGTCCCCGGGTAGTCCCAGATACGCAGTATTTT
CDR3aa: CASSLGPRVVPDTQYF
d_gene: -
j_gene: TRBJ2-3
abundance: once
v_gene: TRBV11-2

CDR3nt: TGTGCCAGCAGCCGACCGGGACGGCCGCTGGGGGGACCCGAGCAGTTCTTC
CDR3aa: CASSRPGRPLGGPEQFF
d_gene: -
j_gene: TRBJ2-1
abundance: -
v_gene: TRBV14

CDR3nt: TGTGCCAGCAGTTACGACTCGACAGGGAAAGAGACCCAGTACTTC
CDR3aa: CASSYDSTGKETQYF
d_gene: TRBD1
j_gene: TRBJ2-5
abundance: once
v_gene: TRBV6-2/TRBV6-3

CDR3nt: TGTGCCAGCAGCCCAGATGGGACAGCCTACCTTAGCTACACCTTC
CDR3aa: CASSPDGTAYLSYTF
d_gene: TRBD1
j_gene: TRBJ1-2
abundance: -
v_gene: TRBV7-2

CDR3nt: TGTGCCAGCTCAAAGCGGGAGGCCCTTTCACACATTCAGTACTTC
CDR3aa: CASSKREALSHIQYF
d_gene: TRBD2
j_gene: TRBJ2-4
abundance: few
v_gene: TRBV18

CDR3nt: TGTGCCAGCAGCCCAACAGGGGGCGGAGAGACCCAGTACTTC
CDR3aa: CASSPTGGGETQYF
d_gene: TRBD1
j_gene: TRBJ2-5
abundance: -
v_gene: TRBV7-2

CDR3nt: TGTGCCAGCAGCCTTTCAACAGGACAGGGGGCATACGAGCAGTACTTC
CDR3aa: CASSLSTGQGAYEQYF
d_gene: TRBD1
j_gene: TRBJ2-7
abundance: -
v_gene: TRBV5-5

CDR3nt: TGCGCCAGCAGCCAAGAGGCTAGCGGGGTATACAATGAGCAGTTCTTC
CDR3aa: CASSQEASGVYNEQFF
d_gene: TRBD2
j_gene: TRBJ2-1
abundance: -
v_gene: TRBV4-3

CDR3nt: TGTGCCAGTAGTAGGACTAGCGGGGGGGCCAATGAGCAGTTCTTC
CDR3aa: CASSRTSGGANEQFF
d_gene: TRBD2
j_gene: TRBJ2-1
abundance: -
v_gene: TRBV19

CDR3nt: TGTGCCAGTAGTGTCCAGACAGGGGCATATCAGCCCCAGCATTTT
CDR3aa: CASSVQTGAYQPQHF
d_gene: TRBD1
j_gene: TRBJ1-5
abundance: -
v_gene: TRBV19

CDR3nt: TGTGCCACAAGCGTGGCGGGACAGGGACCCTACGAGCAGTACTTC
CDR3aa: CATSVAGQGPYEQYF
d_gene: TRBD1
j_gene: TRBJ2-7
abundance: -
v_gene: TRBV28

CDR3nt: TGTGCCAGCAGCCAAGATTCCGGGGTCCGATCTGGAAACACCATATATTTT
CDR3aa: CASSQDSGVRSGNTIYF
d_gene: -
j_gene: TRBJ1-3
abundance: once
v_gene: TRBV4-2

CDR3nt: TGTGCCAGCAGCCCCTGGGGGAGCGGGGATGATACGCAGTATTTT
CDR3aa: CASSPWGSGDDTQYF
d_gene: TRBD2
j_gene: TRBJ2-3
abundance: -
v_gene: TRBV14

CDR3nt: TGTGCCAGCAGCTTACCTTCTATCATTTCCTACGAGCAGTACTTC
CDR3aa: CASSLPSIISYEQYF
d_gene: -
j_gene: TRBJ2-7
abundance: -
v_gene: TRBV7-6

CDR3nt: TGCAGCGTTGGGCTAAGGGGTCAGAACACTGAAGCTTTCTTT
CDR3aa: CSVGLRGQNTEAFF
d_gene: -
j_gene: TRBJ1-1
abundance: -
v_gene: TRBV29-1

CDR3nt: TGTGCCAGTAGTACCAACCCAGGGTCCTACGAGCAGTACTTC
CDR3aa: CASSTNPGSYEQYF
d_gene: -
j_gene: TRBJ2-7
abundance: -
v_gene: TRBV19

CDR3nt: TGTGCCAGTAGCCGGGACAGGGACACAGATACGCAGTATTTT
CDR3aa: CASSRDRDTDTQYF
d_gene: TRBD1
j_gene: TRBJ2-3
abundance: once
v_gene: TRBV19

CDR3nt: TGTGCCAGCAGGCGGACAGGGGCCAGTGAAGCTTTCTTT
CDR3aa: CASRRTGASEAFF
d_gene: TRBD1
j_gene: TRBJ1-1
abundance: -
v_gene: TRBV6-4

CDR3nt: TGTGCCAGCAGCCCCAACAAAAACAATGAGCAGTTCTTC
CDR3aa: CASSPNKNNEQFF
d_gene: -
j_gene: TRBJ2-1
abundance: -
v_gene: TRBV3-1/TRBV3-2

CDR3nt: TGTGCCAGCAGTACGACAGGGCGACGGGATGAAAAACTGTTTTTT
CDR3aa: CASSTTGRRDEKLFF
d_gene: TRBD1
j_gene: TRBJ1-4
abundance: -
v_gene: TRBV6-5

CDR3nt: TGTGCCAGCAGCTTCTCACAGGGGAGCACAGATACGCAGTATTTT
CDR3aa: CASSFSQGSTDTQYF
d_gene: TRBD1
j_gene: TRBJ2-3
abundance: -
v_gene: TRBV11-2

CDR3nt: TGTGCCAGCAGCTTCACCGAGAGCAATGAGCAGTTCTTC
CDR3aa: CASSFTESNEQFF
d_gene: -
j_gene: TRBJ2-1
abundance: -
v_gene: TRBV5-4

CDR3nt: TGTGCCAGCAGCTTCGGAGGGTTGGCTGAAGCTTTCTTT
CDR3aa: CASSFGGLAEAFF
d_gene: -
j_gene: TRBJ1-1
abundance: -
v_gene: TRBV7-9

CDR3nt: TGCGCCAGCAGCTCTCTATTGACAGGGAACACTGAAGCTTTCTTT
CDR3aa: CASSSLLTGNTEAFF
d_gene: -
j_gene: TRBJ1-1
abundance: -
v_gene: TRBV5-1

CDR3nt: TGTGCCAGCAGGCCAGGGTTGGGGTTGGAGACCCAGTACTTC
CDR3aa: CASRPGLGLETQYF
d_gene: -
j_gene: TRBJ2-5
abundance: -
v_gene: TRBV7-2

CDR3nt: TGTGCCAGCAGCCGGGACAGGATGGAGACCCAGTACTTC
CDR3aa: CASSRDRMETQYF
d_gene: TRBD1
j_gene: TRBJ2-5
abundance: once
v_gene: TRBV7-2

CDR3nt: TGTGCCAGCAGTTCAGGGGGAGGAAATACGCAGTATTTT
CDR3aa: CASSSGGGNTQYF
d_gene: -
j_gene: TRBJ2-3
abundance: -
v_gene: TRBV6-5

CDR3nt: TGTGCCAGCAGTTCCGAGGGGGTCTTTCGGCAGCCCCAGCATTTT
CDR3aa: CASSSEGVFRQPQHF
d_gene: -
j_gene: TRBJ1-5
abundance: -
v_gene: TRBV6-5

CDR3nt: TGTGCCAGCAGCTTAGGGCTAGCGGGACCATTAACAGATACGCAGTATTTT
CDR3aa: CASSLGLAGPLTDTQYF
d_gene: TRBD2
j_gene: TRBJ2-3
abundance: -
v_gene: TRBV7-8

CDR3nt: TGTGCCAGCAGCGAAGATCGGACTAGCGGGAGCTCCTACAATGAGCAGTTCTTC
CDR3aa: CASSEDRTSGSSYNEQFF
d_gene: TRBD2
j_gene: TRBJ2-1
abundance: -
v_gene: TRBV3-1/TRBV3-2